Below, one T cell receptor beta chain is given with its context. The target of this receptor is not known. Base qualities are missing; no much larger clone stands one base away. V is shortened by 4 bases, J by 4 bases, and the region joining them spans 14 bases. The CDR3, cysteine through phenylalanine, is 15 amino acids long. Just CDR3 DNA is preserved here, 45 bases in frame from base 1. CDR1 and CDR2 (SGHRS, YFSETQ) derive from the germline V gene. CD8 naive samples were obtained by positive selection for CCR7 among CD45RO-negative cells, yielding a CD45RA+CCR7+ population from which TemRA cells were excluded. Donors were healthy HIV-negative adults with no recently reported acute infections or vaccinations. All donors were Caucasian adults living in Nashville, Tennessee, USA. After blood collection by leukapheresis, PBMCs were isolated using Ficoll-Histopaque density gradient centrifugation and then cryopreserved in the vapor phase of liquid nitrogen. Analytical flow cytometry was used to check the purity and quantity of every magnetically sorted T cell population. Each sorted fraction had its genomic DNA isolated and then quantified by UV absorbance on a Nanodrop 2000c.

The data are from a study of shared clonotypes between healthy human individuals (TCRdb year 2020). Background on the whole study: The cohort included three men and a couple of women between 18 and 49 years of age. For each donor, CD4 naive and CD4 memory were each given three plates, CD8 naive was given two plates, and CD8 memory was given one plate. To estimate repertoire size and how much clonotype sharing occurs between individuals, the study deeply sequenced the blood TCR repertoires of a handful of healthy adults. To increase sequencing depth and limit assay-specific biases, different laboratories used diverse techniques to prepare libraries and sequence TCR repertoires. Each donor's leukapheresis produced roughly between about 0.9 and 9.5 billion PBMCs. On the study overall, not on this receptor specifically: Rarefaction of sorted-subset datasets indicated incomplete sequencing despite the large sequencing depth. Clonotypes shared by all four sorted-subset donors showed higher generation probabilities than non-shared clonotypes. Naive subsets generally had larger estimated clonotype richness than memory subsets did. Pairwise subsampling led to the expectation that sequencing depth would affect the degree of clonotype sharing among donors. Across four donors, around 5% of naive CD4, more than 3% of naive CD8, under 2.5% of memory CD4, and around 0.4% of memory CD8 clonotypes were shared. Sampling was restricted to blood, and TCR repertoires in tissue are likely to differ from TCR repertoires in blood. Because the study included only a small number of donors, the genetic and exposure-history diversity represented was limited.

TCR CDR3 regions were amplified from genomic DNA by multiplex PCR using the deep immunoSEQ assay. For each cell subset, the extracted genomic DNA was distributed evenly across all wells of several immunoSEQ 96-well plates, and each plate served as one replicate. For sorted subsets, approximately 210 ng of genomic DNA, equivalent to some 30,000 T cell genomes, went into each replicate PCR. Purified libraries were quantified with a Qubit 3.0 fluorometer, sized on a Bioanalyzer 2100, and re-quantified with the KAPA Library Quantification kit. Every immunoSEQ 96-well plate was sequenced on a separate single-read 150-cycle Illumina NextSeq 550 flow cell. The published analysis was carried out like this. Because the immunoSEQ output included only junctional sequences and no quality scores, the filtering could not be the same as the filtering used for full-length reads. To assign V/J genes and CDR3, sequences were annotated using PyIR, a Python wrapper for IgBLAST v1.9, with IMGT germline references. Reads with weak V/J assignments (E-value above 1e-6), missing CDR3, stop codons, out-of-frame junctions, or ambiguous translated residues were removed. V3J clonotypes were defined by identical inferred V gene, J gene, and CDR3 amino acid sequence. Percentage overlap between repertoires was calculated by dividing the number of shared unique clonotypes by the size of the smaller repertoire. RTK rarefaction, the Chao1 estimator, and Recon v2.1 estimates of unobserved clonotypes were used to assess repertoire richness. Generation probabilities were computed with OLGA for all TCRbeta clonotypes obtained by the gDNA method from a handful of donors. Held by TCRdb, this immuneACCESS table contains in-frame sequences only and omits some clones. Under half of the omission traces to an unresolved V gene where checked; the cause of the rest is unknown. V, J and clone size are those of that table, while D and trimming were read from the DNA. For this sample the table gives some 800,000 clones, of which 80% to 95% were detected only once. Of the sample, less than 25% is held by the ten largest clones.

The V and J genes are TRBV5-1 and TRBJ2-2; the D gene is perhaps TRBD1, from 5 matching bases. The TCR comes from a man aged 25-40 years in good health. The sample taken for sequencing was naive CD8+ T cells sorted from blood. Interpreted using the paper, the cell subset or site label stands for: CD45RA+CCR7+. The nucleotides are TGCGCCAGCAGCATTCAGGGTCAGCCCACCGGGGAGCTGTTTTTT. This translates into CASSIQGQPTGELFF.